These T cell receptor beta chains were read from a single sample in a study of shared clonotypes between healthy human individuals. The repertoire was sequenced with immunoSEQ multiplex PCR; TCRdb's copy has only in-frame clones and lacks some. The sample carries about 2,200,000 clones, about 93% recorded once. Material: naive CD8+ T cells from PBMCs. The receptors derive from a man between 18 and 35 years old in good health. Some clones in this sample may be carry-over from other donors' samples. The CDR3 runs from the conserved cysteine through the conserved F or W. A D gene is named only where the DNA matches it firmly. Not every row has a clone size; where given, it reads once, few, many or a size class.

v_call	clone_size	j_call	d_call	cdr3_aa	cdr3_nt
TRBV4-1	-	TRBJ2-7	-	CASSPIGADEQYF	TGCGCCAGCAGCCCCATCGGGGCGGACGAGCAGTACTTC
TRBV19	-	TRBJ2-1	TRBD2	CASSIAGAGTRIGNEQFF	TGTGCCAGTAGTATAGCCGGAGCCGGGACTAGGATTGGCAATGAGCAGTTCTTC
TRBV27	-	TRBJ2-7	-	CASSPQGPNAEQYF	TGTGCCAGCAGTCCCCAAGGCCCCAACGCCGAGCAGTACTTC
TRBV7-9	-	TRBJ2-2	TRBD2	CASSFPAGEVAGELFF	TGTGCCAGCAGCTTCCCAGCGGGAGAAGTAGCCGGGGAGCTGTTTTTT
TRBV13	-	TRBJ1-3	-	CASSLSGGPGNTIYF	TGTGCCAGCAGCCTCTCAGGCGGACCTGGAAACACCATATATTTT
TRBV7-2	-	TRBJ1-4	-	CASSPPGGGPNEKLFF	TGTGCCAGCAGCCCGCCCGGCGGGGGTCCTAATGAAAAACTGTTTTTT
TRBV28	-	TRBJ1-1	-	CASSWSRALNTEAFF	TGTGCCAGCAGTTGGAGCCGGGCCCTGAACACTGAAGCTTTCTTT
TRBV7-6	-	TRBJ2-5	TRBD2	CASSLELAEVTQYF	TGTGCCAGCAGCTTAGAGCTAGCGGAGGTGACCCAGTACTTC
TRBV19	-	TRBJ1-5	TRBD1	CASRDSSNQPQHF	TGTGCCAGCCGGGACAGTAGCAATCAGCCCCAGCATTTT
TRBV7-8	-	TRBJ1-5	-	CASSLWGGNQPQHF	TGTGCCAGCAGCTTATGGGGAGGCAATCAGCCCCAGCATTTT
TRBV6-6	-	TRBJ1-2	TRBD1	CASTPSGTGGDYGYTF	TGTGCCAGCACTCCCTCCGGGACAGGGGGAGACTATGGCTACACCTTC
TRBV7-9	once	TRBJ2-1	TRBD1	CASSSRGRQESYNEQFF	TGTGCCAGCAGCTCTAGGGGGCGGCAGGAATCCTACAATGAGCAGTTCTTC
TRBV14	few	TRBJ1-1	-	CASSPGNLRAFF	TGTGCCAGCAGCCCGGGCAACCTGCGGGCTTTCTTT
TRBV6-6	-	TRBJ2-7	-	CASSYSAHGLEQYF	TGTGCCAGCAGTTACTCGGCACATGGCCTGGAGCAGTACTTC
TRBV7-9	-	TRBJ1-1	-	CASSFTVQGNTEAFF	TGTGCCAGCAGCTTCACAGTACAGGGGAACACTGAAGCTTTCTTT
TRBV5-1	-	TRBJ1-1	-	CASSFEGFGTEAFF	TGCGCCAGCAGCTTTGAGGGTTTCGGCACTGAAGCTTTCTTT
TRBV12-1	-	TRBJ2-7	-	CASSFIFSSRREDLYEQYF	TGTGCCAGCAGCTTTATCTTTTCTTCGCGGCGGGAGGACCTCTACGAGCAGTACTTC
TRBV5-5	-	TRBJ2-1	-	CASNIEEGSAGDSYNEQFF	TGTGCCAGCAACATAGAGGAGGGATCGGCGGGTGACTCCTACAATGAGCAGTTCTTC
TRBV6-5	-	TRBJ2-5	-	CASSYRQTVQETQYF	TGTGCCAGCAGTTACCGCCAGACGGTTCAAGAGACCCAGTACTTC
TRBV27	-	TRBJ2-7	TRBD1	CASSLSPQGAGNYEQYF	TGTGCCAGCAGTTTATCTCCTCAGGGGGCTGGTAACTACGAGCAGTACTTC
TRBV11-2	-	TRBJ2-7	TRBD1	CASSLGYGTEYSYEQYF	TGTGCCAGCAGCTTAGGGTATGGGACAGAATATTCCTACGAGCAGTACTTC
TRBV27	-	TRBJ2-1	TRBD2	CASSGPGEGQVGVSSYNEQFF	TGTGCCAGCAGTGGCCCCGGGGAGGGGCAGGTCGGAGTGAGCTCCTACAATGAGCAGTTCTTC
TRBV7-9	-	TRBJ1-1	-	CASSLAPRRQEAFF	TGTGCCAGCAGCTTAGCGCCCAGGCGCCAGGAAGCTTTCTTT
TRBV9	-	TRBJ2-1	TRBD2	CASSADVETSRFF	TGTGCCAGCAGCGCAGATGTTGAGACTAGCCGGTTCTTC
TRBV28	-	TRBJ2-2	-	CATTTSKGVANTGELFF	TGTGCCACCACTACCTCAAAGGGAGTGGCGAACACCGGGGAGCTGTTTTTT
TRBV9	-	TRBJ2-2	-	CASSGRGGDPGELFF	TGTGCCAGCAGCGGAAGGGGGGGAGATCCCGGGGAGCTGTTTTTT
TRBV12-5	-	TRBJ1-2	-	CASGPGTPIGGYTF	TGTGCTAGTGGGCCAGGAACCCCTATCGGTGGCTACACCTTC
TRBV29-1	few	TRBJ2-7	-	CSVATGTYEQYF	TGCAGCGTTGCGACAGGAACCTACGAGCAGTACTTC
TRBV6-1	-	TRBJ2-7	-	CASSETNPGRTRGEQYF	TGTGCCAGCAGTGAAACCAACCCGGGCCGCACTCGAGGCGAGCAGTACTTC
TRBV7-9	-	TRBJ2-7	-	CASSSTGPDSYEQYF	TGTGCCAGCAGCTCGACAGGCCCGGACTCCTACGAGCAGTACTTC
TRBV30	-	TRBJ2-7	-	CAWSLSAEQYF	TGTGCCTGGAGCCTCTCAGCCGAGCAGTACTTC
TRBV29-1	-	TRBJ2-7	TRBD1	CSAGQGNPWDEQYF	TGCAGCGCCGGACAGGGGAACCCTTGGGACGAGCAGTACTTC
TRBV27	-	TRBJ2-3	TRBD1	CASSPMGQGSADTQYF	TGTGCCAGCAGCCCCATGGGACAGGGTAGCGCAGATACGCAGTATTTT
TRBV15	-	TRBJ2-7	TRBD1	CATSGRDRDHEQYF	TGTGCCACCAGCGGCAGGGACAGGGACCACGAGCAGTACTTC
TRBV7-9	-	TRBJ2-5	-	CAIRSQETQYF	TGTGCCATCCGCAGCCAAGAGACCCAGTACTTC
TRBV6-6	-	TRBJ2-1	-	CASRPGRYEQFF	TGTGCCAGCAGACCCGGCCGTTATGAGCAGTTCTTC
TRBV6-5	-	TRBJ2-7	-	CASSYEGTSYEQYF	TGTGCCAGCAGTTACGAAGGAACCTCCTACGAGCAGTACTTC
TRBV7-3	-	TRBJ1-1	-	CASSSSDMNTEAFF	TGTGCCAGCAGCTCCTCAGATATGAACACTGAAGCTTTCTTT
TRBV19	-	TRBJ1-2	-	CASSTHREGYTF	TGTGCCAGTAGTACCCACCGGGAGGGCTACACCTTC
TRBV27	-	TRBJ1-2	-	CASSFRGGDGGYTF	TGTGCCAGCAGTTTTAGGGGAGGGGACGGTGGCTACACCTTC
TRBV9	-	TRBJ2-7	-	CASSAGTFYEQYF	TGTGCCAGCAGCGCCGGGACCTTCTACGAGCAGTACTTC
TRBV7-9	once	TRBJ2-6	TRBD1	CASSGTGGESAGANVLTF	TGTGCCAGCAGCGGTACAGGGGGAGAAAGTGCTGGGGCCAACGTCCTGACTTTC
TRBV7-9	-	TRBJ2-7	-	CASSPPRDYEQYF	TGTGCCAGCAGCCCCCCCCGGGACTACGAGCAGTACTTC
TRBV2	-	TRBJ2-7	-	CASSEALSGAYEQYF	TGTGCCAGCAGTGAAGCGCTATCGGGAGCCTACGAGCAGTACTTC
TRBV28	-	TRBJ1-4	-	CASSSPPGMTNEKLFF	TGTGCCAGCAGTTCCCCCCCAGGGATGACTAATGAAAAACTGTTTTTT
TRBV7-6	-	TRBJ2-2	-	CASSSPSRGGDSNTGELFF	TGTGCCAGCAGCTCCCCTAGCAGGGGAGGGGATTCGAACACCGGGGAGCTGTTTTTT
TRBV9	-	TRBJ2-7	-	CASSPGTVYEQYF	TGTGCCAGCAGTCCCGGGACGGTCTACGAGCAGTACTTC
TRBV4-1	-	TRBJ2-1	-	CASKHGNEQFF	TGCGCCAGCAAACATGGCAATGAGCAGTTCTTC
TRBV7-2	-	TRBJ1-2	TRBD1	CASSQTGQGRNMDGYTF	TGTGCCAGCAGCCAGACGGGACAGGGGAGGAATATGGATGGCTACACCTTC
TRBV7-2	-	TRBJ2-7	TRBD2	CASSLAGLAGGSYEQYF	TGTGCCAGCAGCTTAGCGGGGCTAGCGGGGGGATCCTACGAGCAGTACTTC
TRBV25-1	-	TRBJ2-1	-	CASSSIRDSNYNEQFF	TGTGCCAGCAGTAGCATCCGGGACTCCAACTACAATGAGCAGTTCTTC
TRBV15	-	TRBJ2-7	TRBD2	CATSRGQGGSYEQYF	TGTGCCACCAGCAGAGGCCAGGGAGGGTCCTACGAGCAGTACTTC
TRBV9	-	TRBJ2-2	-	CASSVPRWGEGNTGELFF	TGTGCCAGCAGCGTCCCCCGGTGGGGAGAGGGGAACACCGGGGAGCTGTTTTTT
TRBV11-2	-	TRBJ1-1	TRBD1	CASSQPGQGLEAFF	TGTGCCAGCAGCCAGCCGGGACAGGGGCTGGAAGCTTTCTTT
TRBV28	-	TRBJ2-7	-	CASSPLESYEQYF	TGTGCCAGCAGTCCCCTGGAGTCCTACGAGCAGTACTTC
TRBV7-3	-	TRBJ2-1	-	CASSLSLAEQFF	TGTGCCAGCAGCTTAAGCCTAGCTGAGCAGTTCTTC
TRBV7-3	-	TRBJ1-5	-	CASSPTLRILSNQPQHF	TGTGCCAGCAGCCCAACCCTTCGGATCCTTAGCAATCAGCCCCAGCATTTT
TRBV4-3	-	TRBJ2-3	-	CASSQSQAADTQYF	TGCGCCAGCAGCCAGTCTCAGGCGGCAGATACGCAGTATTTT
TRBV7-9	-	TRBJ1-2	TRBD1	CASSFTGTGSPTNYGYTF	TGTGCCAGCAGTTTTACCGGGACAGGGAGTCCGACTAACTATGGCTACACCTTC
TRBV15	-	TRBJ1-2	-	CATSRVPGEHYGYTF	TGTGCCACCAGCAGAGTACCCGGGGAGCACTATGGCTACACCTTC